A selection of T cell receptor beta chains follows, all from one sample in a study of CD8+CD57+ T cells in acquired aplastic anemia. Each CDR3 protein gets one entry after TCRdb re-called the reads with MiXCR. The sample carries just over 200,000 distinct CDR3 sequences, 50% to 70% recorded once. Sequenced material: sorted CD4+, CD8+, or CD8+CD57+ T cells (not recorded which) from PBMCs. Receptors originate from a human donor with aplastic anemia. The CDR3 runs from the conserved cysteine through the conserved F or W. The D gene is left open where the match is weak. For some rows the clone size is stated as once, few or many, or as a class when expanded; others skip it.

>TRBV2|-|TRBJ1-3|-
CASKVSGNTIYF
TGTGCCAGCAAGGTCTCTGGAAACACCATATATTTT
>TRBV7-2|TRBD1|TRBJ1-2|-
CASSHGQGYGYTF
TGTGCCAGCAGCCACGGACAGGGCTATGGCTACACCTTC
>TRBV7-2|-|TRBJ1-2|-
CASSWGNYGYTF
TGTGCCAGCAGTTGGGGAAACTATGGCTACACCTTC
>TRBV9|-|TRBJ2-7|-
CASSRGGGGTYEQYF
TGTGCCAGCTCCAGAGGCGGTGGGGGGACCTACGAGCAGTACTTC
>TRBV19|-|TRBJ2-3|few
CASNMGATDTQYF
TGTGCCAGTAACATGGGAGCGACAGATACGCAGTATTTT
>TRBV29-1|-|TRBJ2-7|-
CSVGSIGASYEQYF
TGCAGCGTCGGCAGCATCGGGGCCTCCTACGAGCAGTACTTC
>TRBV15|TRBD1|TRBJ2-7|many
CATSSSRSGQGYPYEQYF
TGTGCCACCAGCAGCTCCAGGTCGGGACAGGGGTATCCCTACGAGCAGTACTTC
>TRBV10-3|-|TRBJ1-2|-
CAISAAADYGYTF
TGTGCCATCAGTGCTGCCGCGGACTATGGCTACACCTTC
>TRBV9|-|TRBJ1-3|few
CASSDPGNTIYF
TGTGCCAGCAGCGACCCTGGAAACACCATATATTTT
>TRBV5-1|-|TRBJ2-1|many
CASSLAPGNEQFF
TGCGCCAGCAGCTTGGCGCCAGGGAATGAGCAGTTCTTC
>TRBV15|-|TRBJ1-1|-
CATSSQEYRANTEAFF
TGTGCCACCAGCAGCCAAGAATACAGAGCGAACACTGAAGCTTTCTTT
>TRBV7-9|-|TRBJ1-1|-
CASSLSRGATEAFF
TGTGCCAGCAGCTTAAGTAGGGGTGCCACTGAAGCTTTCTTT
>TRBV19|TRBD1|TRBJ1-1|-
CASSTDRGSTEAFF
TGTGCCAGTAGTACTGACAGGGGTAGCACTGAAGCTTTCTTT
>TRBV9|TRBD2|TRBJ2-5|few
CASSVAGGSQETQYF
TGTGCCAGCAGCGTAGCGGGAGGTAGCCAAGAGACCCAGTACTTC
>TRBV5-8|-|TRBJ2-5|few
CAQETQYF
TGTGCCCAAGAGACCCAGTACTTC
>TRBV29-1|-|TRBJ1-2|few
CSVEVPDWDGYTF
TGCAGCGTTGAGGTCCCGGATTGGGATGGCTACACCTTC
>TRBV19|TRBD1|TRBJ2-1|-
CASWTGESSYNEQFF
TGTGCCAGTTGGACAGGGGAGAGCTCCTACAATGAGCAGTTCTTC
>TRBV5-5|-|TRBJ2-7|few
CASSLSQGTSYEQYF
TGTGCCAGCAGCTTATCACAGGGTACCTCTTACGAGCAGTACTTC